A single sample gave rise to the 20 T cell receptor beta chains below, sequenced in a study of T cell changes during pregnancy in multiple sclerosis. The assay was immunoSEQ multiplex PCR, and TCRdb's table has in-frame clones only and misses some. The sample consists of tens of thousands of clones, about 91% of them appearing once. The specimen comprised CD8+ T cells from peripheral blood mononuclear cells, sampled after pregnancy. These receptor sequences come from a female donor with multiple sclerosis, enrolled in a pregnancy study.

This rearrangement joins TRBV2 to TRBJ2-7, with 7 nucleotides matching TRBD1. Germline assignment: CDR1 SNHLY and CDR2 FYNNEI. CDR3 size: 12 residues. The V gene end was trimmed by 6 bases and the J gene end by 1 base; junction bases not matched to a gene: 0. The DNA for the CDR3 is TGTGCCAGCAGGGGACAGTCCTACGAGCAGTACTTC. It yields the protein CASRGQSYEQYF.

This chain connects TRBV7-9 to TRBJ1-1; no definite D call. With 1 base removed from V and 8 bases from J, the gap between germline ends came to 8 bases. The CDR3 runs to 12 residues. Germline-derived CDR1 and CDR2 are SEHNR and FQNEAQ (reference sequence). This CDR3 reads CASSLGLTEAFF. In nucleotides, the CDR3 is TGTGCCAGCAGCTTAGGACTAACCGAAGCTTTCTTT.

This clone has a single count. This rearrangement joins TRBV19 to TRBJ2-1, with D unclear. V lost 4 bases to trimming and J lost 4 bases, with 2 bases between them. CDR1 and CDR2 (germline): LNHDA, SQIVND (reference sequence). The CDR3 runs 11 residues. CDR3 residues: CASSTYNEQFF. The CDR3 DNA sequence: TGTGCCAGTAGTACTTACAATGAGCAGTTCTTC.

The CDR3 sequence: CASSTGIGANTEAFF. The CDR3 DNA sequence: TGTGCCAGCAGCACGGGTATCGGTGCGAACACTGAAGCTTTCTTT. This chain connects TRBV21-1 to TRBJ1-1. TRBV21-1 is marked as a pseudogene. The CDR3 has 15 amino acids.

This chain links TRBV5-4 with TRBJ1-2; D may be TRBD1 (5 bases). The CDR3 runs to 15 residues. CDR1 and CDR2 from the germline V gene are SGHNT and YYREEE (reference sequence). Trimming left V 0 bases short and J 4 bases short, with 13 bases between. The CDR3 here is CASSLAGQGGYGYTF. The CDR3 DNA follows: TGTGCCAGCAGCTTGGCCGGGCAGGGCGGCTATGGCTACACCTTC.

The CDR3 sequence is CASSHTGGYHNEQFF. In DNA, the CDR3 is TGTGCCAGCAGCCATACAGGGGGCTACCACAATGAGCAGTTCTTC. The chain uses TRBV14 and TRBJ2-1; the match to TRBD1 covers 9 bases. V trimming: 3 bases; J trimming: 5 bases; junction bases outside the gene matches: 5. CDR1 and CDR2 (germline): SGHDN, FVKESK. The CDR3 is made up of 15 amino acids.

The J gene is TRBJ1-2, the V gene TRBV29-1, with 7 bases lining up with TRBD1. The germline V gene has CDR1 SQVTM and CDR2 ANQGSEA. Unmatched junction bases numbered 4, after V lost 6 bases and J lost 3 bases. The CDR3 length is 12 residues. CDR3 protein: CSVRDSYYGYTF. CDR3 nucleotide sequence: TGCAGCGTAAGGGACAGCTACTATGGCTACACCTTC.

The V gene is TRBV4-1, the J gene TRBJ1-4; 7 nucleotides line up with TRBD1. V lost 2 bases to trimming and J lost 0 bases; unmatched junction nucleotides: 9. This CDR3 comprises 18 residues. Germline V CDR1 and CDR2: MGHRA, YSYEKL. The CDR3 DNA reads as TGCGCCAGCAGCCAATGGCGACAGGGAGAAGCAACTAATGAAAAACTGTTTTTT. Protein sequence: CASSQWRQGEATNEKLFF.

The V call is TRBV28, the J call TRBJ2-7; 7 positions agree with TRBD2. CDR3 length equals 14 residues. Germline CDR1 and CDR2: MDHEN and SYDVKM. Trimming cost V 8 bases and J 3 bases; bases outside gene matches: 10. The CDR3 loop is CASSFGEGGYEQYF. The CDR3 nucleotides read TGTGCCAGCTCCTTCGGGGAGGGTGGCTACGAGCAGTACTTC.

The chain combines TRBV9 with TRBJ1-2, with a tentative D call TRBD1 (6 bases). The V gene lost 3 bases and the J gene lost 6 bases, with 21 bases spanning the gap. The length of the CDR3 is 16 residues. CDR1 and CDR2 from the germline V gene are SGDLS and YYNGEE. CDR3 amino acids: CASSAEGGGPGDGYTF. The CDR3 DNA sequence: TGTGCCAGCAGCGCCGAGGGGGGGGGCCCTGGGGATGGCTACACCTTC.

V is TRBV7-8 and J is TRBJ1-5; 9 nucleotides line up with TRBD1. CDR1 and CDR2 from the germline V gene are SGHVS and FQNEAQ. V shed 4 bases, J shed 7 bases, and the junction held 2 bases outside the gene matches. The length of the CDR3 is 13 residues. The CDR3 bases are TGTGCCAGCAGCTGGACAGGGGACCAGCCCCAGCATTTT. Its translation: CASSWTGDQPQHF.

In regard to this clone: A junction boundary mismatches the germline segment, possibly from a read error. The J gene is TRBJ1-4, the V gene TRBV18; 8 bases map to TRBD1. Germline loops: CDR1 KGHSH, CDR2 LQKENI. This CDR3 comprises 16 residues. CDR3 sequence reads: CASSSPDRGGYEKLFF. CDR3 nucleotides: TGTGCCAGCTCATCACCCGACAGGGGAGGGTATGAAAAACTGTTTTTT.

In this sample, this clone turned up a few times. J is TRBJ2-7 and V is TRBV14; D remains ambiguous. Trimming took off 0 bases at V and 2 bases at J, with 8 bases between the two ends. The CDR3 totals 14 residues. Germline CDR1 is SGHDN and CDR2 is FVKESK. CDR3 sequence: CASSQETSPYEQYF. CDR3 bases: TGTGCCAGCAGCCAAGAAACATCCCCCTACGAGCAGTACTTC.

CDR3 in DNA: TGTGCCAGCCGAGGCGGGAGCGGACACACCGGGGAGCTGTTTTTT. Translating it yields CASRGGSGHTGELFF. V usage is TRBV2 and J usage is TRBJ2-2, with 7 positions matching TRBD2. From germline, CDR1 is SNHLY and CDR2 FYNNEI. The CDR3 has 15 residues. V gave up 8 bases and J gave up 3 bases; unmatched junction bases: 9.

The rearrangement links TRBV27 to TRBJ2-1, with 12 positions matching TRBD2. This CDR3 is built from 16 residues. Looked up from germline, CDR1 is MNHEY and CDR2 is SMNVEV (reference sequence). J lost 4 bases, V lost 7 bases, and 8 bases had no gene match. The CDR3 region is CASIPSGTSGYNEQFF. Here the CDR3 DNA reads TGTGCCAGCATTCCTTCCGGGACTAGCGGGTACAATGAGCAGTTCTTC.

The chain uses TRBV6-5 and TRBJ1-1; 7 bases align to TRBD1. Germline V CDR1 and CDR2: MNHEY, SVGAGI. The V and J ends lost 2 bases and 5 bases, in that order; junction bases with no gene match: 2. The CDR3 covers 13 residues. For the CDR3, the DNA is TGTGCCAGCAGTTACCCCAGGGGGACTGAAGCTTTCTTT. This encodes CASSYPRGTEAFF.

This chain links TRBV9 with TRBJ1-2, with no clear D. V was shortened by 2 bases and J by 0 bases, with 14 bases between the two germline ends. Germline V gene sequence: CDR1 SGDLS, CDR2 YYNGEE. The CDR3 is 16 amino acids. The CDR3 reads CASSVSRSEANYGYTF. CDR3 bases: TGTGCCAGCAGCGTTAGCCGAAGTGAGGCTAACTATGGCTACACCTTC.

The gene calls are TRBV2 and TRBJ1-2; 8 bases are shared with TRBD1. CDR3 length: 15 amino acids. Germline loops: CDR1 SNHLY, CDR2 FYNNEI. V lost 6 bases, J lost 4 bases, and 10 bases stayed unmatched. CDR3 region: CASSPTGGLLYGYTF. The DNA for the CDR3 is TGTGCCAGCAGCCCTACAGGGGGGCTCCTCTATGGCTACACCTTC.

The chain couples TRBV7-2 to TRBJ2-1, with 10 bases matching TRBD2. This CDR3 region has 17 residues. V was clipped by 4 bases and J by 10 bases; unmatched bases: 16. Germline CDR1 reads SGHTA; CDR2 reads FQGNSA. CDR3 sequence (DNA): TGTGCCAGCAGCTACCGGGGAGCGGGAGGGCTAGGGGCGGAGCAGTTCTTC. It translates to CASSYRGAGGLGAEQFF. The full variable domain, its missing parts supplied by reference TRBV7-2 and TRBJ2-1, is GAGVSQSPSNKVTEKGKDVELRCDPISGHTALYWYRQSLGQGLEFLIYFQGNSAPDKSGLPSDRFSAERTGGSVSTLTIQRTQQEDSAVYLCASSYRGAGGLGAEQFFGPGTRLTVL.

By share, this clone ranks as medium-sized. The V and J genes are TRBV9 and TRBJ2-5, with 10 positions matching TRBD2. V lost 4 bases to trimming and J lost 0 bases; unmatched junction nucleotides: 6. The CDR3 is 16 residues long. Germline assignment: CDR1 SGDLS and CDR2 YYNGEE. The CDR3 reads CASSIAGGTHQETQYF. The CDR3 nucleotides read TGTGCCAGCAGCATAGCGGGAGGTACACACCAAGAGACCCAGTACTTC.